The TCR beta chain described here comes from a study of Ad26.COV2.S vaccination and SARS-CoV-2 variants. Generated by immunoSEQ multiplex PCR, the TCRdb table keeps only in-frame clones and is missing some. The sample carries some 290,000 clones, more than 70% recorded once. Per the germline V gene, CDR1 is LNHDA and CDR2 is SQIVND (reference sequence). The CDR3 has 13 amino acids. The V gene lost 4 bases and the J gene lost 0 bases, with 5 bases spanning the gap. Treatment defined: roughly 19 received Ad26.COV2.S at low or high dose, single or two shots; 5 received placebo; per-sample allocation not given. Day 63 following the first vaccine or placebo injection was when the samples were taken.

The receptor's source is a person aged 18-60 years who received the Ad26.COV2.S COVID-19 vaccine or a placebo. The material sequenced was peripheral blood, taken in a trial of Ad26.COV2.S vaccine versus placebo. The chain employs TRBV19 and TRBJ2-3; D is undetermined. CDR3 DNA sequence: TGTGCCAGTAGTACCATAAGCACAGATACGCAGTATTTT. Amino acid sequence: CASSTISTDTQYF.